This T cell receptor beta chain was documented in a study of T cell clonality in common variable immunodeficiency. Study-level findings and limits: Common variable immunodeficiency TCR beta sequences reportedly had fewer deletions and N-nucleotide insertions.

This clone was detected a few times. Its antigen is not known. The read finishes 3 residues shy of the CDR3 end, and the germline J gene is used to complete it. CDR1 is KGHSH, CDR2 LQKENI, per germline. The V end lost 4 bases, the J end lost 1 base, and 7 bases lay between the germline ends. CDR3 length equals 13 residues. Sequenced by immunoSEQ multiplex PCR; TCRdb stores in-frame clones only, minus some. The specimen has approximately 12,000 clones, none found just once. The chain couples TRBV18 to TRBJ2-5; D is possibly TRBD1 (5 bases). The sequenced sample consisted of peripheral blood mononuclear cells. This TCR was sampled from a human donor with common variable immunodeficiency. CDR3 sequence: CASSRGFQETQYF. The sequenced CDR3 bases are TGTGCCAGCTCACGGGGCTTCCAAGAGACC.